This T cell receptor (beta chain) was retrieved from a study of cytomegalovirus exposure and HLA in healthy donors. Overall study findings and caveats: Differences between HLA loci emerged in a later analysis of TCR association rates, with DRB1 most and HLA-C fewest. In an earlier analysis, productive rearrangement rates for most beta V segments clustered near 87% or 30%.

This clone came up a few times. No antigen is known for it. Germline CDR1 SEHNR, CDR2 FQNEAQ (reference sequence). The CDR3 totals 11 residues. The V and J ends lost 4 bases and 7 bases respectively, with 8 bases between them. Use of 60 Vbeta and 13 Jbeta primers characterized the PCR. TCRdb keeps only in-frame clones here, not all; method: immunoSEQ multiplex PCR. The top ten hold 5% to 6.5% of the sample, which has some 120,000 clones, about 8% seen once. This sequence joins TRBV7-9 and TRBJ2-7; D remains ambiguous. This clonotype was obtained from a woman in her thirties or forties in good health and CMV-seropositive. Material: PBMCs. The CDR3 nucleotides are TGTGCCAGCAGCTCCTCGCGGGAGCAGTACTTC. Protein product: CASSSSREQYF.